The 9 T cell receptor beta chains given below trace back to one sample, sequenced in a study of T-cell reconstitution after alpha-beta-depleted transplantation in children. Unique molecular identifiers were used to barcode this TCRbeta library. TCRdb recomputed calls from the PCR reads with MiXCR, one row per CDR3 protein. This table has approximately 650,000 distinct CDR3 sequences, about an eighth appearing once. Material: PBMCs, obtained before TCRalphabeta/CD19-depleted stem cell transplant. These TCRs come from a girl aged 2 to 9 with congenital amegakaryocytic thrombocytopenia, due to receive a stem cell transplant.

For this clonotype: This may be a read error, as it is one base from a much larger clone. The chain is built from TRBV11-2 and TRBJ2-7, with D maybe TRBD2 (5 bases). This CDR3 is built from 12 residues. The germline gives CDR1 SGHAT, CDR2 FQNNGV. The CDR3 DNA reads TGTGCCAGCAGCGCCCTCTTGGAGGAGCAGCACTTC. This sequence encodes CASSALLEEQHF.

The table lists this clonotype with a few counts. This chain joins TRBV5-1 and TRBJ2-2, with 12 bases aligning to TRBD2. Germline V CDR1 and CDR2: SGHRS, YFSETQ. Losses at the gene ends were 1 base for V and 6 bases for J; bases not matched to a gene: 16. The CDR3 runs to 20 residues. The DNA for the CDR3 is TGCGCCAGCAGCTTGTCGACTAGCGGGAGAATTCGGCTTTTTGCCGGGGAGCTGTTTTTT. Protein: CASSLSTSGRIRLFAGELFF.

This clonotype was counted between two and nine times. This chain links TRBV20-1 with TRBJ1-2, with D perhaps TRBD1 (6 bases). Per germline, CDR1 DFQATT and CDR2 SNEGSKA (reference sequence). The CDR3 covers 12 residues. V was trimmed by 7 bases and J by 6 bases, leaving 15 bases between them. The CDR3 region has the DNA TGCAGTGTTAGCCACGGGGGCAATGGCTACACCTTC. Residues: CSVSHGGNGYTF.

This clonotype was counted a few times. This chain uses TRBV25-1 with TRBJ2-2; maybe TRBD2 (5 bases). The V gene lost 8 bases and the J gene lost 0 bases, with 22 bases spanning the gap. The CDR3 has 18 residues. CDR1 is MGHDK, CDR2 SYGVNS, per germline. CDR3 coding DNA: TGTGCCAGCCAACCATCTAACGGTGGGAGCCCGAACACCGGGGAGCTGTTTTTT. Translating gives CASQPSNGGSPNTGELFF.

This clonotype was detected many times. The chain carries TRBV7-9 and TRBJ2-5, with a weak D call TRBD2 (6 bases). Germline V gene data show CDR1 as SEHNR and CDR2 as FQNEAQ (reference sequence). V shed 2 bases and J shed 2 bases, with 12 bases lying between them. The CDR3 sequence is 15 residues long. CDR3 sequence: CASSLNVAGQETQYF. CDR3 sequence (DNA): TGTGCCAGCAGCTTAAATGTTGCGGGGCAAGAGACCCAGTACTTC.

The V call is TRBV12-3 or TRBV12-4, the J call TRBJ1-5, with D hard to call. Trimming cost V 3 bases and J 10 bases, with 19 bases left between them. The CDR3 contains 15 residues. CDR3 sequence reads: CASSLAQYSTHPQHF. The CDR3 DNA follows: TGTGCCAGCAGTTTGGCACAGTATAGCACTCACCCCCAGCATTTT.

This clonotype was seen a few times. The CDR3 region has the DNA TGCGCCAGCAGCCAGCCGGACAGGCCAAGGAAAGCTTTCTTT. As protein: CASSQPDRPRKAFF. The chain links TRBV4-1 to TRBJ1-1, with 7 bases aligning to TRBD1. The CDR3 length is 14 residues. V lost 3 bases to trimming and J lost 9 bases; unmatched junction nucleotides: 10. Germline CDR1 is MGHRA and CDR2 is YSYEKL.

This clonotype was seen repeatedly, ten times or more. The gene calls are TRBV10-3 and TRBJ2-7; a possible D gene is TRBD1 (5 bases). V lost 3 bases and J 4 bases, leaving 31 bases between the germline ends. Germline loops: CDR1 ENHRY, CDR2 SYGVKD. This CDR3 spans 20 amino acids. CDR3 residues: CAISDLGHRNYVRWGYEQYF. Written as DNA, the CDR3 is TGTGCCATCAGTGACTTAGGACACCGTAACTACGTACGATGGGGATACGAGCAGTACTTC.

This clonotype was seen a few times. This chain connects TRBV5-1 to TRBJ2-3; D is unclear. The germline CDR1 and CDR2 sequences are SGHRS and YFSETQ. The CDR3 contains 12 residues. V was trimmed by 4 bases and J by 7 bases, leaving 10 bases between them. The CDR3 sequence is CASSPGVHTQYF. Written as DNA, the CDR3 is TGCGCCAGCAGCCCAGGAGTTCATACGCAGTATTTT.